What follows are 19 T cell receptor beta chains derived from one specimen sequenced in a study of post-analysis software for immune sequencing data. General study results and limits: There were five or six TRBV segments more frequent in patients than controls, and TRBV5-6, TRBV5-1 and TRBV20-1 were among them.

What these receptors recognize is not known. Incorporated into the TCR beta cDNA libraries were unique molecular identifiers, which served to reduce PCR and sequencing biases. TCRdb passed the PCR reads through MiXCR, listing each CDR3 protein once. The repertoire includes 750,000 to 950,000 distinct CDR3 sequences, about 57% of them detected once, and approximately 4.4% sits in the top ten. The specimen sequenced was blood. Receptors were obtained from a girl aged 5-17 years with multiple sclerosis.

There are a few counts of this clonotype. The CDR3 DNA reads as TGTGCTAGTGGTTTTGGACAAGAAAACCCCTACGAGCAGTACTTC. Translated: CASGFGQENPYEQYF. This sequence joins TRBV12-5 and TRBJ2-7, with TRBD1 as a possible D gene (5 bases). V was cut by 3 bases and J by 2 bases, with 14 bases left in between. Germline-derived CDR1 and CDR2 are LGHNT and FRNRAP. The CDR3 is made up of 15 amino acids.

Here the CDR3 reads CASSRYAGREETQYF. The CDR3 DNA reads TGTGCCAGCAGCCGATACGCGGGGAGGGAGGAGACCCAGTACTTC. The genes are TRBV2 and TRBJ2-5; 7 nucleotides match TRBD2. V shed 6 bases, J shed 5 bases, and the junction held 12 bases outside the gene matches. The CDR3 is 15 amino acids. The V gene's germline CDR1 is SNHLY and CDR2 FYNNEI.

V gene TRBV4-1 combines with J gene TRBJ1-4; D uncertain. Germline V gene lookup returns CDR1 MGHRA and CDR2 YSYEKL. The CDR3 extends over 15 amino acids. V was cut by 4 bases and J by 3 bases, with 12 bases left in between. The CDR3 loop reads CASSRGGSPNEKLFF. DNA of the CDR3: TGCGCCAGCAGCCGCGGAGGCAGTCCTAATGAAAAACTGTTTTTT.

There are a few counts of this clonotype. The genes are TRBV25-1 and TRBJ2-1; D unresolved. The CDR3 runs 15 residues. Germline V gives CDR1 MGHDK, CDR2 SYGVNS. Between the trimmed V and J ends, which lost 1 base and 6 bases, there was a span of 13 bases. The CDR3 sequence is CASSEFFERTNEQFF. CDR3 in DNA: TGTGCCAGCAGTGAATTCTTTGAGAGGACCAATGAGCAGTTCTTC. Full variable domain (rest looked up from reference TRBV25-1 and TRBJ2-1): EADIYQTPRYLVIGTGKKITLECSQTMGHDKMYWYQQDPGMELHLIHYSYGVNSTEKGDLSSESTVSRIRTEHFPLTLESARPSHTSQYLCASSEFFERTNEQFFGPGTRLTVL.

This clonotype was counted between two and nine times. The chain joins TRBV5-1 to TRBJ2-3; 9 bases are shared with TRBD2. V gave up 4 bases and J gave up 2 bases; unmatched junction bases: 11. The CDR3 extends over 17 amino acids. Germline V gene data show CDR1 as SGHRS and CDR2 as YFSETQ. The CDR3 sequence: CASSVGTSRPNTDTQYF. The CDR3, as DNA: TGCGCCAGCAGCGTAGGGACTAGCCGGCCCAACACAGATACGCAGTATTTT.

J is TRBJ2-5 and V is TRBV3-1, with 7 bases lining up with TRBD1. The CDR3 sequence is 14 residues long. The ends lost 2 bases at V and 4 bases at J; junction bases unmatched: 4. Germline CDR1 and CDR2: LGHDT and YNNKEL (reference sequence). CDR3 sequence: CASSQTTGRETQYF. The CDR3 region has the DNA TGTGCCAGCAGCCAAACGACAGGGAGAGAGACCCAGTACTTC.

The chain combines TRBV7-6 with TRBJ1-4, with D perhaps TRBD1 (5 bases). The V end was cut by 4 bases, the J end by 7 bases, with 13 bases between. There are 14 residues in the CDR3. CDR1 SGHVS and CDR2 FNYEAQ come from the germline V gene. The CDR3 region is CASSSQAYGEKLFF. The CDR3 nucleotides are TGTGCCAGCAGCTCACAGGCTTATGGTGAAAAACTGTTTTTT.

A few counts support this clonotype. This chain links TRBV6-5 with TRBJ2-1, with 10 positions matching TRBD2. The V and J ends lost 6 bases and 6 bases, in that order; junction bases with no gene match: 5. CDR1 MNHEY and CDR2 SVGAGI come from the germline V gene. This CDR3 has 14 residues. CDR3 loop: CASSPGLASNEQFF. CDR3 nucleotides: TGTGCCAGCAGCCCGGGACTAGCGTCCAATGAGCAGTTCTTC.

V usage is TRBV6-5 and J usage is TRBJ1-6, with D hard to call. This CDR3 spans 18 amino acids. CDR1 MNHEY and CDR2 SVGAGI come from the germline V gene. V was shortened by 4 bases and J by 0 bases, with 16 bases between the two germline ends. CDR3 bases: TGTGCCAGCAGTTCCAACTCGCGTCGCAGCTCCTATAATTCACCCCTCCACTTT. Its translation is CASSSNSRRSSYNSPLHF.

The chain recombines TRBV12-3 or TRBV12-4 with TRBJ2-3; D remains ambiguous. V was trimmed by 3 bases and J by 11 bases, leaving 18 bases between them. This CDR3 has 14 amino acids. The CDR3 protein is CASSFGVGSDVQYF. The CDR3 DNA reads TGTGCCAGCAGTTTTGGAGTAGGGTCAGATGTGCAGTATTTT.

This chain links TRBV20-1 with TRBJ2-1; 8 bases align to TRBD2. Trimming cost V 2 bases and J 7 bases; bases outside gene matches: 4. From germline, CDR1 is DFQATT and CDR2 SNEGSKA (reference sequence). The CDR3 is made up of 13 amino acids. CDR3 bases: TGCAGTGCTAGACCAGCGGGAGTAAATGAGCAGTTCTTC. It encodes CSARPAGVNEQFF.

The rearrangement uses TRBV7-3 and TRBJ2-1; 9 positions agree with TRBD2. Germline V gene sequence: CDR1 SGHTA, CDR2 FQGTGA. The V gene end was trimmed by 3 bases and the J gene end by 7 bases; junction bases not matched to a gene: 13. The CDR3 sequence is 17 residues long. The CDR3 sequence is CASSLPGLASGRNEQFF. The DNA of the CDR3 is TGTGCCAGCAGCTTGCCCGGACTAGCGAGTGGTAGAAATGAGCAGTTCTTC.

This chain joins TRBV14 and TRBJ1-1; possible D gene TRBD1, 6 bases. Germline V gene lookup returns CDR1 SGHDN and CDR2 FVKESK. The germline V and J ends were trimmed by 1 base and 0 bases, with 12 bases remaining between them. There are 16 residues in the CDR3. The CDR3 here is CASSQGRGPMNTEAFF. CDR3 coding DNA: TGTGCCAGCAGCCAAGGTCGGGGGCCCATGAACACTGAAGCTTTCTTT.

The J gene is TRBJ2-1, the V gene TRBV6-1; 8 bases align to TRBD2. This CDR3 has 16 residues. V lost 4 bases, J lost 7 bases, and 12 bases stayed unmatched. Germline V gene sequence: CDR1 MNHNS, CDR2 SASEGT. CDR3 sequence: CASSARSGTSANEQFF. The CDR3 DNA sequence: TGTGCCAGCAGTGCGCGTAGCGGGACTTCGGCGAATGAGCAGTTCTTC.

The chain carries TRBV6-2 or TRBV6-3 and TRBJ2-4, with 11 bases fitting TRBD2. The J call is doubtful: the DNA matches TRBJ2-7 better. The CDR3 has 14 amino acids. The germline V gene has CDR1 MNHEY and CDR2 SVGEGT. CDR3 in amino acids: CASSKTSGAYEQYF. Here the CDR3 DNA reads TGTGCCAGCAGTAAGACTAGCGGGGCCTACGAGCAGTACTTC.

This clonotype has only a few counts. The V and J genes are TRBV29-1 and TRBJ2-3, with D maybe TRBD1 (5 bases). Trimming pared 3 bases from V and 3 bases from J, leaving 7 bases between. CDR1 SQVTM and CDR2 ANQGSEA come from the germline V gene. The CDR3 spans 12 residues. The CDR3 reads CSVDRATDTQYF. CDR3 in DNA: TGCAGCGTTGACAGGGCAACAGATACGCAGTATTTT.

This clonotype was observed a handful of times. V and J are TRBV25-1 and TRBJ2-4; 9 bases agree with TRBD2. The tail of the sequence fits TRBJ2-7 better, so the J call may be wrong. From germline, CDR1 is MGHDK and CDR2 SYGVNS. The CDR3 is 13 residues long. The CDR3 DNA reads TGTGCCAGCAGTCAGCGGGAGGCCTACGAGCAGTACTTC. As protein: CASSQREAYEQYF.

The chain links TRBV7-9 to TRBJ1-4; TRBD1 agrees at 8 bases. This CDR3 has 16 residues. V shed 4 bases, J shed 4 bases, and the junction held 8 bases outside the gene matches. Per germline, CDR1 SEHNR and CDR2 FQNEAQ (reference sequence). The CDR3 is CASSYAPTGVNEKLFF. As DNA, the CDR3 is TGTGCCAGCAGCTACGCTCCGACAGGGGTTAATGAAAAACTGTTTTTT.

This chain links TRBV13 with TRBJ1-4; no definite D call. Trimming cost V 1 base and J 4 bases, with 10 bases left between them. The CDR3 loop spans 15 amino acids. Germline CDR1 PRHDT, CDR2 FYEKMQ (reference sequence). The CDR3 loop reads CASSLVDDGNEKLFF. The CDR3 DNA sequence: TGTGCCAGCAGCTTAGTCGATGATGGTAATGAAAAACTGTTTTTT.